This paragraph reports one T cell receptor beta chain. The antigen remains unidentified. This sample was included in a study of cytomegalovirus exposure and HLA in healthy donors. Notes on the study in general: 150 to 200 TCR beta chains were listed as cytomegalovirus-associated. A later analysis found first-cohort TCR clusters tended to co-occur in the approximately 120 validation repertoires.

This table comes from immunoSEQ multiplex PCR, and its TCRdb copy is limited to in-frame clones, with some not included. The table has 90,000 to 110,000 clones, 86% seen once; the top ten hold under 4.5%. The V and J ends lost 1 base and 3 bases respectively, with 13 bases between them. CDR1 SGHAT and CDR2 FQNNGV come from the germline V gene. This CDR3 region has 15 residues. The V and J genes are TRBV11-2 and TRBJ2-7, with D possibly matching TRBD1 (6 bases). Sample: PBMCs. This receptor was taken from a woman younger than 35 in good health and CMV-seropositive. CDR3 sequence: CASSLGTGRSYEQYF. CDR3 DNA: TGTGCCAGCAGCTTAGGTACAGGGAGAAGCTACGAGCAGTACTTC. The full variable domain, in which reference TRBV11-2 and TRBJ2-7 provide the parts outside the CDR3, is EAGVAQSPRYKIIEKRQSVAFWCNPISGHATLYWYQQILGQGPKLLIQFQNNGVVDDSQLPKDRFSAERLKGVDSTLKIQPAKLEDSAVYLCASSLGTGRSYEQYFGPGTRLTVT.